The TCR beta chain described here comes from a study of technical replicates of blood from several donors. TCRdb's table, derived via immunoSEQ multiplex PCR, lists solely in-frame clones and lacks some. The data hold around 50,000 clones, with roughly 94% observed a single time. Per germline, CDR1 SGHRS and CDR2 YFSETQ. This CDR3 contains 15 residues. V shed 3 bases, J shed 2 bases, and the junction held 6 bases outside the gene matches. The chain couples TRBV5-1 to TRBJ2-3; 7 bases agree with TRBD2. The origin of this receptor is a human donor in good health. Material: T cells isolated from PBMCs. The CDR3 here is CASSSRGDYTDTQYF. CDR3 sequence (DNA): TGCGCCAGCAGCTCGCGCGGGGACTACACAGATACGCAGTATTTT.